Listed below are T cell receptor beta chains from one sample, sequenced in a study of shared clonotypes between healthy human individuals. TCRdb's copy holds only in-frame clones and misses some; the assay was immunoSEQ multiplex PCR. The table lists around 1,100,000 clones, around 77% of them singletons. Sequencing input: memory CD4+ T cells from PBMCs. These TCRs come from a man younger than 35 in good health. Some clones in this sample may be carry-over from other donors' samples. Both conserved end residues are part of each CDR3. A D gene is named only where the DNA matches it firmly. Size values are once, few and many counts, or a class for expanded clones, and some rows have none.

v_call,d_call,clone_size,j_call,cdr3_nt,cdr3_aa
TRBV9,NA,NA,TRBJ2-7,TGTGCCAGCAGCGTAGGTCGCGTTGACAGTGCCTACGAGCAGTACTTC,CASSVGRVDSAYEQYF
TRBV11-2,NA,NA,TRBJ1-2,TGTGCCAGCAGCCCAGTGACGGGGGCTAACTATGGCTACACCTTC,CASSPVTGANYGYTF
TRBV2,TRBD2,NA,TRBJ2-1,TGTGCCAGCAGTGGGGGCTCCGGGACTAGCGACCGCTCCTACAATGAGCAGTTCTTC,CASSGGSGTSDRSYNEQFF
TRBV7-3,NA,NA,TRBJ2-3,TGTGCCAGCAGCTTTCGACCTTCTAGCACAGATACGCAGTATTTT,CASSFRPSSTDTQYF
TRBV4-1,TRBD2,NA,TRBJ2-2,TGCGCCAGCAGCCATGGACTAGCGGGAGTGTACACCGGGGAGCTGTTTTTT,CASSHGLAGVYTGELFF
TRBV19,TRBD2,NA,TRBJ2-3,TGTGCCAGTAGTATTAACGTCGCGGGAGGACCAGATACGCAGTATTTT,CASSINVAGGPDTQYF
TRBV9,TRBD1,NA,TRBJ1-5,TGTGCCAGCAGCGGGACAGGGCCGAATCAGCCCCAGCATTTT,CASSGTGPNQPQHF
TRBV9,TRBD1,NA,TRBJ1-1,TGTGCCAGCAGCCCGGCGAGGGGGCGGAACACTGAAGCTTTCTTT,CASSPARGRNTEAFF
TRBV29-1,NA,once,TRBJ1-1,TGCAGCGCCCTTAAGCGGGACACCCGCAGCGGAGCTTTCTTT,CSALKRDTRSGAFF
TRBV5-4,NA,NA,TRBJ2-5,TGTGCCAGCAGCTTGGAGCAGGGGAGAGAGACCCAGTACTTC,CASSLEQGRETQYF
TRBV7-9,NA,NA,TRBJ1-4,TGTGCCAGCAGCTTATCCCGAACTAATGAAAAACTGTTTTTT,CASSLSRTNEKLFF
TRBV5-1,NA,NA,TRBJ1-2,TGCGCCAGCAGCCAGCGACCCGACACGTCCGGGGGTGGCTACACCTTC,CASSQRPDTSGGGYTF
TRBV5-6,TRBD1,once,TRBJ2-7,TGTGCCAGCAGCTCATACCGGGACAGGGACTACGAGCAGTACTTC,CASSSYRDRDYEQYF
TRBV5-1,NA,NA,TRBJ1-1,TGCGCCAGCAGCTTGATGGGCAACGTTGGGGACACTGAAGCTTTCTTT,CASSLMGNVGDTEAFF
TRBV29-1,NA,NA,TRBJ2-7,TGCAGCGTTTATGAGACAATCTACGAGCAGTACTTC,CSVYETIYEQYF
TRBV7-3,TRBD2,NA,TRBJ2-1,TGTGCCAGCAGCGCCGGACTAGCGTCCTCCTACAATGAGCAGTTCTTC,CASSAGLASSYNEQFF
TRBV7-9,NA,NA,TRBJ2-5,TGTGCCAGCAGCGCCGACCCGCACGGTACCCAGTACTTC,CASSADPHGTQYF
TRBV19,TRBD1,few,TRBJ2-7,TGTGCCAGTATCCCCCTACGGGACAGGGCTCTCGAGCAGTACTTC,CASIPLRDRALEQYF
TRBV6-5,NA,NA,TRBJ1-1,TGTGCCAGCAGTACCACCGGTCCAAACACTGAAGCTTTCTTT,CASSTTGPNTEAFF
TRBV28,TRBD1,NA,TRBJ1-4,TGTGCCAGCAGTTCACCGGGACAGGGGGATGAAAAACTGTTTTTT,CASSSPGQGDEKLFF
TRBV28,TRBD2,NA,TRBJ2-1,TGTGCCAGCAGTTTACCCTTAGCGGGAGGGCGGGGAAGCTCCTACAATGAGCAGTTCTTC,CASSLPLAGGRGSSYNEQFF
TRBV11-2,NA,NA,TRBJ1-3,TGTGCCCTTTCCCGGATCCAGGGGAATGGAAACACCATATATTTT,CALSRIQGNGNTIYF
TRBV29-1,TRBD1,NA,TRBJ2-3,TGCAGCGTTGTCGCGGCAGGGGGCTCGGATACGCAGTATTTT,CSVVAAGGSDTQYF
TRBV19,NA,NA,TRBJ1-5,TGTGCCAGTAGTAACCCGACCGATCAGCCCCAGCATTTT,CASSNPTDQPQHF
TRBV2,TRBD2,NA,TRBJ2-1,TGTGCCAGCAGTGAAGCGCCTAGCGGGTTGCGGTTCTTC,CASSEAPSGLRFF